This TCR beta chain was obtained from a study of patients and donors after allogeneic stem cell transplantation. TCRdb re-derived calls from the RT-PCR reads in MiXCR, one entry per CDR3 protein. The data contain about 160,000 distinct CDR3 sequences, approximately 22% of them singletons. Germline V gene lookup returns CDR1 SGHRS and CDR2 YFSETQ. Trimming shortened V by 2 bases and J by 0 bases, and 21 bases separated the two germline ends. This CDR3 is built from 18 residues. This clonotype was seen more than once but under ten times. Sequences were obtained from blood, either unsorted or a sorted T cell fraction (not recorded which). The clonotype was recovered from a human donor who was either an allogeneic HSCT recipient or a stem cell or donor lymphocyte infusion donor (not recorded which). It is not recorded whose cells these are; they may come from a transplant donor. This chain uses TRBV5-1 with TRBJ2-7; D ambiguous. The CDR3 reads CASSFSVETPNPSYEQYF. Here the CDR3 DNA reads TGCGCCAGCAGCTTCTCTGTTGAGACTCCTAATCCCTCCTACGAGCAGTACTTC. The full variable domain, completed using reference TRBV5-1 and TRBJ2-7, is KAGVTQTPRYLIKTRGQQVTLSCSPISGHRSVSWYQQTPGQGLQFLFEYFSETQRNKGNFPGRFSGRQFSNSRSEMNVSTLELGDSALYLCASSFSVETPNPSYEQYFGPGTRLTVT.